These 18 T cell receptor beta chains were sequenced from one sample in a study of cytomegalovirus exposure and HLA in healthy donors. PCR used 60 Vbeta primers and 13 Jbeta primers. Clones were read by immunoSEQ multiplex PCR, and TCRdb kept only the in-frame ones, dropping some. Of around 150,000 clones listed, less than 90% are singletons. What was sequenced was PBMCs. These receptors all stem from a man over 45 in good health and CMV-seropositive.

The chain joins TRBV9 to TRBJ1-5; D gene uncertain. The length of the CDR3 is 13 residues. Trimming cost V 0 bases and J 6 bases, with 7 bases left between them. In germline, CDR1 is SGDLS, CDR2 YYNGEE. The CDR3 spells CASSVGEAQPQHF. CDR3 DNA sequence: TGTGCCAGCAGCGTAGGGGAGGCTCAGCCCCAGCATTTT. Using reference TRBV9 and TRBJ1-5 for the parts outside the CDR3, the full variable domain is DSGVTQTPKHLITATGQRVTLRCSPRSGDLSVYWYQQSLDQGLQFLIQYYNGEERAKGNILERFSAQQFPDLHSELNLSSLELGDSALYFCASSVGEAQPQHFGDGTRLSIL.

CDR3 region: CASKLGGGQNNYGYTF. CDR3 coding DNA: TGTGCCAGTAAACTAGGTGGGGGACAGAATAACTATGGCTACACCTTC. The chain employs TRBV19 and TRBJ1-2, with TRBD1 identical over 7 bases. This CDR3 is 16 amino acids long. Germline CDR1 is LNHDA and CDR2 is SQIVND (reference sequence). V trimming: 7 bases; J trimming: 1 base; junction bases outside the gene matches: 12.

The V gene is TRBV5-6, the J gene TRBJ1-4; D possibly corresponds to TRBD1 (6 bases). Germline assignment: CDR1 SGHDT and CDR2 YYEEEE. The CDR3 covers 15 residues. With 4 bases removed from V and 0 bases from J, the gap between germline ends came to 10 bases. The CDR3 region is CASSTGQSTNEKLFF. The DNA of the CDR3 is TGTGCCAGCAGCACCGGACAGTCAACTAATGAAAAACTGTTTTTT.

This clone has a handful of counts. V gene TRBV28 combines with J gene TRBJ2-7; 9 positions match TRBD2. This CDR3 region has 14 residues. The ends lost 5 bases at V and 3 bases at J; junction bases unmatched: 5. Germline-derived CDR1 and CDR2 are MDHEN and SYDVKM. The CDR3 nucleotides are TGTGCCAGCAGTATAGCGGGAGCCTACTACGAGCAGTACTTC. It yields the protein CASSIAGAYYEQYF.

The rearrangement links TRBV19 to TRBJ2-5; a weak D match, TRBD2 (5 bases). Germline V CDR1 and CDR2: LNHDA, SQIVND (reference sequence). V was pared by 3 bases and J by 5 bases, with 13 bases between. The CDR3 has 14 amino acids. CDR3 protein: CASSMGTSPETQYF. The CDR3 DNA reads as TGTGCCAGTAGTATGGGAACTAGTCCGGAGACCCAGTACTTC.

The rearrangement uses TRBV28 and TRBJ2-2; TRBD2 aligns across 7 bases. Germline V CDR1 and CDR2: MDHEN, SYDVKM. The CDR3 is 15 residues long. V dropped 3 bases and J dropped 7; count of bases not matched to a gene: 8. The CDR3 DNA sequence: TGTGCCAGCAGTTTGACGGACCAGCGGGGCGGGGAGCTGTTTTTT. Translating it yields CASSLTDQRGGELFF.

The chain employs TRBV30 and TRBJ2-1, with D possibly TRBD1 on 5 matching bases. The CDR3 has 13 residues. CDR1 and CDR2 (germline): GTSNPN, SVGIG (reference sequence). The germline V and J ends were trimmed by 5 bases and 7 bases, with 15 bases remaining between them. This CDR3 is CAWVDSSKNEQFF. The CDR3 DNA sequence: TGTGCCTGGGTAGACAGTTCTAAGAATGAGCAGTTCTTC.

The CDR3 is CASSPFPGLAATDTQYF. For the CDR3, the DNA is TGCGCCAGCAGCCCCTTCCCGGGACTAGCGGCCACAGATACGCAGTATTTT. This chain joins TRBV5-1 and TRBJ2-3, with 11 bases that match TRBD2. Germline trimming cut 4 bases from V and 2 bases from J; bases unmatched to any gene: 9. CDR3 length equals 17 residues. CDR1 is SGHRS and CDR2 is YFSETQ in the germline V gene.

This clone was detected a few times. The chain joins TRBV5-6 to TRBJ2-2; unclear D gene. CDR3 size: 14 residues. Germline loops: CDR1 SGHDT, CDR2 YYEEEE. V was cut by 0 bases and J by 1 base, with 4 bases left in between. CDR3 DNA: TGTGCCAGCAGCTTGGACAGGAACACCGGGGAGCTGTTTTTT. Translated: CASSLDRNTGELFF. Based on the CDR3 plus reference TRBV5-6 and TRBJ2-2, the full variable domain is DAGVTQSPTHLIKTRGQQVTLRCSPKSGHDTVSWYQQALGQGPQFIFQYYEEEERQRGNFPDRFSGHQFPNYSSELNVNALLLGDSALYLCASSLDRNTGELFFGEGSRLTVL.

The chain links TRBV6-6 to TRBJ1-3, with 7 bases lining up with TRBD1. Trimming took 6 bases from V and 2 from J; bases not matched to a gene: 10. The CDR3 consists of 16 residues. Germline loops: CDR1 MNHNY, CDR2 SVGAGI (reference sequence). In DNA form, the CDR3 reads TGTGCCAGCAGCACACTGGAGGGGGCCCCTGGAAACACCATATATTTT. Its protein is CASSTLEGAPGNTIYF.

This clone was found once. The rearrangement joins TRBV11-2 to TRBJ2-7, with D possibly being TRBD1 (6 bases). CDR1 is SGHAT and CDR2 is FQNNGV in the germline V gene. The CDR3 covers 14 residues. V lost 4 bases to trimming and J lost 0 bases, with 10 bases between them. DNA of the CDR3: TGTGCCAGCAGCTCCGGACAGCACTCCTACGAGCAGTACTTC. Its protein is CASSSGQHSYEQYF. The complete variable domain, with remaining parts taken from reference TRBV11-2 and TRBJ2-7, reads EAGVAQSPRYKIIEKRQSVAFWCNPISGHATLYWYQQILGQGPKLLIQFQNNGVVDDSQLPKDRFSAERLKGVDSTLKIQPAKLEDSAVYLCASSSGQHSYEQYFGPGTRLTVT.

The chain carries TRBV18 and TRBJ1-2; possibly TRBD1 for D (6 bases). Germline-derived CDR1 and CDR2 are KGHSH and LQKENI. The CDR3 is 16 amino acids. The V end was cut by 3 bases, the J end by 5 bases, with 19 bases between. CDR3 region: CASSPHPAGVLYGYTF. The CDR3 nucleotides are TGTGCCAGCTCACCGCACCCGGCAGGGGTCCTTTATGGCTACACCTTC.

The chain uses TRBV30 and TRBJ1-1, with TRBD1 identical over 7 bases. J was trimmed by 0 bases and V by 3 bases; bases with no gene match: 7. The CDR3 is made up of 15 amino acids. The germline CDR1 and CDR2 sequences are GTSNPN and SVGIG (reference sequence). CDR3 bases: TGTGCCTGGAGCGCCGGGACAGAGATGAACACTGAAGCTTTCTTT. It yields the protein CAWSAGTEMNTEAFF.

The CDR3 DNA is TGTGCCAGTAAACCGGGACTAGCTTACTACGAGCAGTACTTC. Its protein is CASKPGLAYYEQYF. The rearrangement joins TRBV27 to TRBJ2-5; TRBD2 agrees at 9 bases. The DNA end lines up better with TRBJ2-7; the J call may be wrong. The CDR3 is 14 amino acids. Per germline, CDR1 MNHEY and CDR2 SMNVEV (reference sequence).

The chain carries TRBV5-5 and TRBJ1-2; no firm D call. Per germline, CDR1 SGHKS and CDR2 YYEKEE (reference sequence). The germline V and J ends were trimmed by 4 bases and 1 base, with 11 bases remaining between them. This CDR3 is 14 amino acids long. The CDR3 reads CASSVTGGNYGYTF. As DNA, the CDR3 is TGTGCCAGCAGCGTGACGGGTGGTAACTATGGCTACACCTTC.

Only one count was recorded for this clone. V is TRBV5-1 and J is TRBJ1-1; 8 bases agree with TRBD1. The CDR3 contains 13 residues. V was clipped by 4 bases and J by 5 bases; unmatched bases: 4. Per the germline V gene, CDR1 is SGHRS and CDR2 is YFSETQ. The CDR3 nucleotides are TGCGCCAGCAGCCCCAGACAGGGGACTGAAGCTTTCTTT. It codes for CASSPRQGTEAFF.

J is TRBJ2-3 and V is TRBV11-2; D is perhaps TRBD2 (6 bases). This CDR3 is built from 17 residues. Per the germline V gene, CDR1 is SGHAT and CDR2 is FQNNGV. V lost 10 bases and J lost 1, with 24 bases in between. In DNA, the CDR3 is TGTGCCACCCGACTCTTTAGCGGCCTTGAGGGCACAGATACGCAGTATTTT. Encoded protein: CATRLFSGLEGTDTQYF.

The CDR3 loop is CASSSLAGAYNEQFF. CDR3 DNA: TGTGCCAGCAGTTCCCTAGCGGGGGCTTACAATGAGCAGTTCTTC. The rearrangement joins TRBV27 to TRBJ2-1; 10 positions match TRBD2. The CDR3 is 15 residues long. Looked up from germline, CDR1 is MNHEY and CDR2 is SMNVEV (reference sequence). V was clipped by 4 bases and J by 4 bases; unmatched bases: 4.